This TCR beta chain came from a study of T-cell memory formation after mild COVID-19. Study-level information: TCR clusters were mostly confined to one donor each. Study observations and caveats: Shrinking CD4+ clones were chiefly CM and EM; CD8+ ones were chiefly EMRA.

The authors produced TCR alpha and TCR beta cDNA libraries with sample barcodes and UMIs by 5'RACE using constant-segment primers. TCRdb re-called the 5' RACE reads through MiXCR, storing one row per CDR3 protein. The sample includes around 420,000 distinct CDR3 sequences, 24% seen only once; the top ten take 8.5% to 9%. With respect to this clonotype: Antigen: not known.

The TCR originated in an adult woman who had mild COVID-19 (a few samples of this study predate the infection). Cell type and time point are not known. The specimen was PBMCs or a T cell subset sorted from them (not recorded which).

CDR3 sequence: CASSPARRSRLAALLHEQYF. In DNA form, the CDR3 reads TGTGCCAGCAGTCCCGCGAGGCGTTCCCGGCTAGCGGCTTTGCTCCACGAGCAGTACTTC. The chain combines TRBV12-3 or TRBV12-4 with TRBJ2-7; 7 nucleotides agree with TRBD2. The length of the CDR3 is 20 residues. V trimming: 5 bases; J trimming: 5 bases; junction bases outside the gene matches: 27.